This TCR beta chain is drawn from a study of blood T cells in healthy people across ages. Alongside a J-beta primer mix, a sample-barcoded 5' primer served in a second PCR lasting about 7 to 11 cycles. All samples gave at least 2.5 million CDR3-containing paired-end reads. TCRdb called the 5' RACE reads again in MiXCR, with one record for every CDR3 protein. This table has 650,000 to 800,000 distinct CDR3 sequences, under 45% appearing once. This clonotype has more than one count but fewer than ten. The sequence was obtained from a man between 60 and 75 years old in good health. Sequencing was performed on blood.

CDR3 sequence (DNA): TGCAGCGTTCGTGAGCTGGGGGTCAGCGAGCAGTACTTC. This encodes CSVRELGVSEQYF. This chain links TRBV29-1 with TRBJ2-5; either TRBD1 or TRBD2 may fit D (5 bases each). The DNA end favors TRBJ2-7, so the J call may be wrong. The CDR3 loop spans 13 amino acids. The V gene's germline CDR1 is SQVTM and CDR2 ANQGSEA.